This T cell receptor (beta chain) was recorded in a study of CD8 T cells in ankylosing spondylitis. TCRdb re-called the 5' RACE reads through MiXCR, storing one row per CDR3 protein. The sample contains 200,000 or so distinct CDR3 sequences, about 26% of which appear only once. This clonotype was picked up a small number of times. The material sequenced was blood, either unsorted or a sorted T cell fraction (not recorded which). The sequence was collected from a male donor with ankylosing spondylitis or in good health (not recorded which).

The CDR3 here is CSVDIRYNEQFF. The CDR3 nucleotides are TGCAGCGTTGACATCCGCTACAATGAGCAGTTCTTC. The V and J genes are TRBV29-1 and TRBJ2-1; D uncertain. The CDR3 totals 12 residues. Germline V CDR1 and CDR2: SQVTM, ANQGSEA. Between the trimmed V and J ends, which lost 3 bases and 3 bases, there was a span of 6 bases.